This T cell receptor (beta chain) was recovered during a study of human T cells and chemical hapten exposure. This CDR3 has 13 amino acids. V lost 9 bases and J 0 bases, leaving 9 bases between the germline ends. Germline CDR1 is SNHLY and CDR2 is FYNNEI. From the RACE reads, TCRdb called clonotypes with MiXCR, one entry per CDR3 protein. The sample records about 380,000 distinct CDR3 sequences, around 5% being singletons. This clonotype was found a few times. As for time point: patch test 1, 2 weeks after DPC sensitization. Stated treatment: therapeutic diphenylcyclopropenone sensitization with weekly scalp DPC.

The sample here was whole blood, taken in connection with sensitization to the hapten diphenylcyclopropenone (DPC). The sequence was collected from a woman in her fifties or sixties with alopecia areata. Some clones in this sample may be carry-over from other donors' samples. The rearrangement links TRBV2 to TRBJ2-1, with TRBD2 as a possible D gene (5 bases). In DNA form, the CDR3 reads TGTGCCAGACGAACTAGCTCCTACAATGAGCAGTTCTTC. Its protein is CARRTSSYNEQFF.